These T cell receptor beta chains were read from a single sample in a study of blood T cell repertoires in COVID-19. Only in-frame clones appear in the TCRdb table, and some are missing; sequencing was by immunoSEQ multiplex PCR. The profile shows about 95,000 clones, about four fifths of them singletons. Sequenced: peripheral blood. The receptors stem from a man aged 80 or over with COVID-19, enrolled during active disease. CDR3s include the opening cysteine and the closing phenylalanine or tryptophan. D genes are given only for firm matches.

D | J | V | CDR3
TRBD1 | TRBJ1-1 | TRBV30 | CAWSVKAPRGITEAFF
NA | TRBJ1-1 | TRBV6-5 | CASADRQNTEAFF
NA | TRBJ2-3 | TRBV3-1/TRBV3-2 | CASSFGTDWDTQYF
NA | TRBJ1-4 | TRBV18 | CASSPVRTRTNEKLFF
TRBD1 | TRBJ1-3 | TRBV29-1 | CSVDLTGGNTIYF
TRBD2 | TRBJ2-2 | TRBV7-2 | CASSLVGASGGFTGELFF
NA | TRBJ2-5 | TRBV7-6 | CASSPRTARGETQYF
TRBD1 | TRBJ1-2 | TRBV28 | CANQDRVTNGYTF
NA | TRBJ2-1 | TRBV7-8 | CASSTVPGVANEQFF
TRBD2 | TRBJ2-2 | TRBV15 | CATSRDTSGYTGELFF
TRBD2 | TRBJ2-1 | TRBV2 | CASTSGGANEQFF
TRBD1 | TRBJ2-1 | TRBV5-1 | CASSPGRQGEQFF
NA | TRBJ2-7 | TRBV5-1 | CASSLEQGGYEQYF
NA | TRBJ1-4 | TRBV2 | CASSEGSGRGSEKLFF
TRBD2 | TRBJ2-3 | TRBV7-8 | CASSLDSPGGQADTQYF
NA | TRBJ2-7 | TRBV29-1 | CSVETTGGAYEQYF
TRBD2 | TRBJ2-1 | TRBV28 | CASSLWASGRFEQFF
NA | TRBJ2-7 | TRBV7-2 | CASSLDWSSYEQYF
TRBD1 | TRBJ1-2 | TRBV4-3 | CASSQETGNYGYTF
NA | TRBJ1-6 | TRBV5-1 | CASSLEGQTSSYNSPLHF
TRBD1 | TRBJ2-7 | TRBV30 | CAWSRGRGDEQYF
NA | TRBJ1-6 | TRBV6-6 | CASSLIPLQGSNSPLHF
NA | TRBJ1-4 | TRBV19 | CASSIPAGDNEKLFF
TRBD2 | TRBJ2-1 | TRBV18 | CASSPGTSGTNEQFF
NA | TRBJ2-1 | TRBV11-2 | CASSLDTGNYNEQFF
TRBD2 | TRBJ2-1 | TRBV14 | CASSQRLAGGWGYNEQFF
TRBD1 | TRBJ1-3 | TRBV5-1 | CVSSRDRTGNTIYF
TRBD1 | TRBJ1-2 | TRBV14 | CASSQDLSGTGDRGYTF
TRBD2 | TRBJ2-7 | TRBV11-2 | CASSWTSGGTNEQYF
NA | TRBJ1-5 | TRBV7-9 | CASSPQGNQPQHF
TRBD1 | TRBJ2-3 | TRBV12-3/TRBV12-4 | CASSDRGADTQYF
NA | TRBJ1-2 | TRBV19 | CASSINRSPGGANYGYTF
TRBD2 | TRBJ2-7 | TRBV18 | CASSTRDRGRMGLAGAWDEQYF
TRBD2 | TRBJ2-1 | TRBV7-3 | CASSLRLADVSEQFF
NA | TRBJ2-3 | TRBV6-4 | CASSDSVGGTQYF
NA | TRBJ2-1 | TRBV18 | CASSPASLGEQFF
TRBD1 | TRBJ1-3 | TRBV4-2 | CASSQVPPGGRNTIYF
NA | TRBJ2-7 | TRBV6-2/TRBV6-3 | CASSTSSYEQYF
TRBD1 | TRBJ2-2 | TRBV2 | CASSGDRGGSGELFF
TRBD1 | TRBJ1-2 | TRBV10-3 | CAISLDRDGYTF